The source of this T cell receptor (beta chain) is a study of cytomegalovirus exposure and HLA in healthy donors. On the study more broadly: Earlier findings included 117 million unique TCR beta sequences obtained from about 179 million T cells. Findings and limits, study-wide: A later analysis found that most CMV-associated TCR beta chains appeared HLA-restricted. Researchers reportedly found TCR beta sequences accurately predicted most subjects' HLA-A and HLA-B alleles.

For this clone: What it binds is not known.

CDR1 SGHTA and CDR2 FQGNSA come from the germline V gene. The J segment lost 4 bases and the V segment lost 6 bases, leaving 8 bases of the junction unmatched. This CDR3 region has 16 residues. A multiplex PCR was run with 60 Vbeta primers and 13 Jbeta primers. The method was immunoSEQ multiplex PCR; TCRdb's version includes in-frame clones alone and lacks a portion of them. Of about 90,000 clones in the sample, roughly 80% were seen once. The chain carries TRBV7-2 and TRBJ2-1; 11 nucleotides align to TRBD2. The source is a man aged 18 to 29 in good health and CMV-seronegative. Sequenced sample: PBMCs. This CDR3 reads CASRWAGTSGYNEQFF. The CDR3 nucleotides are TGTGCCAGCAGATGGGCCGGGACTAGCGGTTACAATGAGCAGTTCTTC. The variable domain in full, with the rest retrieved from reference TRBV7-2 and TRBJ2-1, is GAGVSQSPSNKVTEKGKDVELRCDPISGHTALYWYRQSLGQGLEFLIYFQGNSAPDKSGLPSDRFSAERTGGSVSTLTIQRTQQEDSAVYLCASRWAGTSGYNEQFFGPGTRLTVL.